The next 9 T cell receptor beta chains were all read from a single sample in a study of molecular identifiers for immune sequencing clone quantification. TCRdb re-analysed the PCR reads in MiXCR, keeping a single row per CDR3 protein. The sample holds some 65,000 distinct CDR3 sequences, under 20% seen once. Material: naive CD8+ T cells from blood, with Jurkat cell RNA spiked in. Described subset: FACS-sorted CD8+CD4-CCR7+CD45RA+ naive T cells. The receptors originated from a human donor in good health. Some libraries in this study had Jurkat cell RNA spiked in.

A word on this clonotype: This clone may be a read error of a much larger clone one base away. The V and J genes are TRBV27 and TRBJ2-7; 8 bases line up with TRBD2. The CDR3 consists of 13 residues. The germline V gene encodes CDR1 MNHEY and CDR2 SMNVEV (reference sequence). The J segment lost 2 bases and the V segment lost 5 bases, leaving 2 bases of the junction unmatched. As DNA, the CDR3 is TGTGCCAGCAGTACAGCGGGAGCCTACGAGCAGTACTTC. As protein: CASSTAGAYEQYF.

The rearrangement links TRBV7-9 to TRBJ2-3; maybe TRBD2 (6 bases). Trimming took off 1 base at V and 8 bases at J, with 10 bases between the two ends. There are 13 residues in the CDR3. The germline CDR1 and CDR2 sequences are SEHNR and FQNEAQ (reference sequence). The CDR3 bases are TGTGCCAGCAGCTTAGAAGTGGGAGGTACGCAGTATTTT. It codes for CASSLEVGGTQYF.

Many counts were recorded for this clonotype. V usage is TRBV27 and J usage is TRBJ2-6; the D gene could be TRBD1 or TRBD2 (5 bases each). Germline CDR1 is MNHEY and CDR2 is SMNVEV (reference sequence). Trimming removed 2 bases from V and 2 bases from J, with 10 bases in between. CDR3 length: 16 amino acids. CDR3 DNA sequence: TGTGCCAGCAGTTTAGTGGGGGAGACTGGGGCCAACGTCCTGACTTTC. Translation gives CASSLVGETGANVLTF.

This clonotype was counted at least ten times. V usage is TRBV29-1 and J usage is TRBJ2-7; D unclear. The CDR3 totals 13 residues. Germline assignment: CDR1 SQVTM and CDR2 ANQGSEA. Trimming shortened V by 2 bases and J by 3 bases, and 11 bases separated the two germline ends. CDR3 bases: TGCAGCGTTGAAACGAATGAGTTCTACGAGCAGTACTTC. Its protein is CSVETNEFYEQYF.

This clonotype has more than one count but fewer than ten. The rearrangement uses TRBV27 and TRBJ2-1; D gene uncertain. The CDR3 is 13 amino acids. CDR1 is MNHEY, CDR2 SMNVEV, per germline (reference sequence). Deletions cut 0 bases from V and 9 bases from J, with 9 bases between. The CDR3 spells CASSLSAVSEQFF. The CDR3 bases are TGTGCCAGCAGTTTATCCGCAGTAAGTGAGCAGTTCTTC.

At least ten counts were recorded for this clonotype. J is TRBJ2-1 and V is TRBV7-2; 11 bases line up with TRBD2. Germline CDR1 SGHTA, CDR2 FQGNSA. The CDR3 has 15 residues. J was trimmed by 7 bases and V by 3 bases; bases with no gene match: 5. CDR3 sequence (DNA): TGTGCCAGCAGCTTTGTAGCGGGAGGGCCGAATGAGCAGTTCTTC. Translated, it gives CASSFVAGGPNEQFF.

In this sample, this clonotype turned up a few times. The V and J genes are TRBV7-2 and TRBJ1-2; 7 bases match TRBD1. Germline V gene data show CDR1 as SGHTA and CDR2 as FQGNSA. V lost 1 base, J lost 6 bases, and 2 bases stayed unmatched. The length of the CDR3 is 13 residues. The chain's CDR3 is CASSLGRGHGYTF. Written as DNA, the CDR3 is TGTGCCAGCAGCTTAGGGAGGGGGCATGGCTACACCTTC.

This clonotype was counted at least ten times. V gene TRBV7-9 combines with J gene TRBJ1-5; no clear D. Trimming pared 1 base from V and 3 bases from J, leaving 7 bases between. CDR3 length: 14 amino acids. Germline V lookup: CDR1 SEHNR, CDR2 FQNEAQ (reference sequence). DNA of the CDR3: TGTGCCAGCAGCTTAGGGGGAAACAATCAGCCCCAGCATTTT. Translating gives CASSLGGNNQPQHF.

This clonotype has at least ten counts. V gene TRBV2 combines with J gene TRBJ2-3, with 10 bases matching TRBD2. V was clipped by 1 base and J by 1 base; unmatched bases: 2. The germline gives CDR1 SNHLY, CDR2 FYNNEI. This CDR3 is built from 16 residues. DNA of the CDR3: TGTGCCAGCAGTGAAGGAGGACTAGCGGGCACAGATACGCAGTATTTT. Translated: CASSEGGLAGTDTQYF.